This note documents a single TCR beta chain sequence. This clonotype has a single count. Its binding antigen is unknown. One end of the junction varies from germline; a read error may be responsible. The record originates from a study of post-analysis software for immune sequencing data (dated by TCRdb to between 2014 and 2017). With respect to the entire study: Recorded disease courses included relapsing-remitting, secondary progressive and progressive-relapsing multiple sclerosis, with some patients lacking subtype annotation. A subset of samples was prepared in parallel using single-end sample barcoding, then pooled and co-amplified after Illumina adapter ligation. Patient repertoires were compared against ten to eleven previously published healthy control repertoires from donors aged roughly 6 to 27 years.

TCR beta repertoires were profiled from peripheral blood of approximately 13 young patients with multiple sclerosis to demonstrate the VDJtools post-analysis software. The multiple sclerosis patients were children and adolescents ranging in age from about 6 to 16 years. Libraries were prepared through PCR. The instrument given in TCRdb is Illumina HiSeq 2500. Unique molecular identifiers were incorporated into TCR beta cDNA libraries to reduce PCR and sequencing biases. Every 1 to 10 million input T cells yielded approximately 500,000 cDNA molecules, meaning each molecule approximated one T cell. The patient libraries were prepared and sequenced using the same protocol as the earlier healthy control dataset. Samples belonging to the same batch were prepared together, multiplexed and sequenced on a shared HiSeq lane. In the paper's pipeline: MIGEC was used to process the raw barcoded reads, and molecular identifier groups with only a single read were discarded before consensus assembly and CDR3 extraction. Clonotype tables were post-analysed with VDJtools, normalizing diversity by down-sampling all datasets to the smallest sample size. Repertoire overlap clustering matched CDR3 amino acid but not nucleotide sequences to correct batch-related cross-sample contamination. Using fastp at Q25 and MiXCR, TCRdb reprocessed the public reads and kept productive beta chains. Every entry covers one CDR3 protein and lists the most common genes and DNA from its rows. These V and J calls rely on TCRdb rather than the paper's analysis. In this sample the table shows 450,000 to 700,000 distinct CDR3 sequences, roughly 40% of which occur a single time. The ten largest make up over 1.5% of the sample.

Its CDR3 holds 15 amino acids, cysteine through phenylalanine. Just CDR3 DNA is preserved here, 45 bases in frame from base 1. According to the germline V gene, CDR1 reads MNHEY and CDR2 reads SVGAGI. What the work shows at the level of the full study, not this receptor alone: Strong co-clustering of samples prepared in the same batch was shown by direct clustering with F measure, prompting a batch-effect correction. Multiple sclerosis patients had significantly lower normalized Chao1 diversity than controls, a result that suggests substantial peripheral T-cell clonal expansion. The multiple sclerosis patient group was slightly younger than the control group. Significantly higher frequencies in patients than in controls were found for roughly 5 TRBV segments, including TRBV5-6, TRBV5-1 and TRBV20-1.

The V gene is TRBV6-5 and the J gene is TRBJ2-1, with the D call perhaps TRBD1 or TRBD2, each one matching 5 bases. Sequenced: blood. This sequence originates from a girl aged 10 to 17 with multiple sclerosis. CDR3 loop: CAGSTLRGTYNEQFF. The nucleotide sequence is given as TGTGCCGGCAGTACCCTCCGGGGCACCTACAATGAGCAGTTCTTC.